Detailed here is one T cell receptor (beta chain). Generated by immunoSEQ multiplex PCR, the TCRdb table keeps only in-frame clones and is missing some. The data show some 83,000 clones, around 92% seen once. This entry is derived from a study of technical replicates of blood from a handful of donors. The CDR3 extends over 14 amino acids. Germline V gene lookup returns CDR1 MNHNS and CDR2 SASEGT. V lost 6 bases, J lost 6 bases, and 18 bases lay in between. This TCR was sampled from a human donor in good health. Sequencing was performed on T cells isolated from PBMCs. V gene TRBV6-1 combines with J gene TRBJ2-7, with D possibly TRBD1 on 6 matching bases. This chain's CDR3 is CASRQKITGIEQYF. DNA of the CDR3: TGTGCCAGCAGGCAGAAAATTACAGGGATCGAGCAGTACTTC.